The 18 T cell receptor beta chains in this list originate from one sample, sequenced in a study of T cells after posttransplantation cyclophosphamide. The protocol was immunoSEQ multiplex PCR, while the TCRdb copy is restricted to in-frame clones and leaves out a portion. The table lists 50,000 to 60,000 clones, 90% to 95% of them singletons. The specimen was PBMCs. Receptors originate from a woman under 40 in good health and a related stem cell transplant donor.

V and J are TRBV4-1 and TRBJ2-5; 7 bases align to TRBD2. Germline-derived CDR1 and CDR2 are MGHRA and YSYEKL. V dropped 5 bases and J dropped 0; count of bases not matched to a gene: 3. The CDR3 spans 14 residues. The DNA of the CDR3 is TGCGCCAGCAGCTCACGGGGGGACCAAGAGACCCAGTACTTC. Its protein is CASSSRGDQETQYF.

The chain links TRBV5-1 to TRBJ1-1; no clear D. This CDR3 region has 12 residues. Germline V gene data show CDR1 as SGHRS and CDR2 as YFSETQ. Trimming shortened V by 1 base and J by 9 bases, and 10 bases separated the two germline ends. CDR3 region: CASSLTTDKAFF. As DNA, the CDR3 is TGCGCCAGCAGCTTGACCACAGATAAAGCTTTCTTT.

The V and J genes are TRBV25-1 and TRBJ1-1, with D hard to call. Germline V gene sequence: CDR1 MGHDK, CDR2 SYGVNS. This CDR3 is 11 amino acids long. V was shortened by 8 bases and J by 1 base, with 5 bases between the two germline ends. The CDR3 loop is CASRRNTEAFF. The CDR3 bases are TGTGCCAGCCGCAGGAACACTGAAGCTTTCTTT.

The chain recombines TRBV11-3 with TRBJ2-7; D uncertain. CDR1 and CDR2 (germline): SGHNT, YENEEA. The CDR3 covers 12 residues. Trimming shortened V by 6 bases and J by 6 bases, and 12 bases separated the two germline ends. CDR3 residues: CASSLRGGEQYF. CDR3 nucleotides: TGTGCCAGCAGTCTCCGAGGTGGCGAGCAGTACTTC.

The CDR3 region is CASSQGASGPFGQYF. The CDR3 nucleotides are TGTGCCAGCAGCCAAGGAGCTAGCGGGCCTTTCGGGCAGTACTTC. V and J are TRBV4-2 and TRBJ2-7; 8 bases fit TRBD2. The germline CDR1 and CDR2 sequences are LGHNA and YNFKEQ. The junction had 11 bases not matched to a gene; V was cut back by 1 base and J by 9 bases. This CDR3 contains 15 residues.

The chain combines TRBV9 with TRBJ2-5; the match to TRBD2 covers 10 bases. Germline V gene lookup returns CDR1 SGDLS and CDR2 YYNGEE. The CDR3 spans 15 residues. With 3 bases clipped from V and 4 bases from J, the junction kept 6 bases outside the gene matches. The CDR3 coding sequence is TGTGCCAGCAGCGCTCTAGCGGGGGTTATAGAGACCCAGTACTTC. It codes for CASSALAGVIETQYF.

This sequence joins TRBV6-5 and TRBJ1-5, with TRBD1 as a possible D gene (6 bases). Germline CDR1 and CDR2: MNHEY and SVGAGI. The CDR3 sequence is 15 residues long. The V end lost 5 bases, the J end lost 6 bases, and 17 bases lay between the germline ends. CDR3 sequence (DNA): TGTGCCAGCAGTGTACAAGGGGGGGGCCGTCAGCCCCAGCATTTT. It specifies CASSVQGGGRQPQHF.

The chain carries TRBV5-6 and TRBJ2-1; D is undetermined. The V end was cut by 2 bases, the J end by 7 bases, with 13 bases between. Germline V gene sequence: CDR1 SGHDT, CDR2 YYEEEE. The CDR3 extends over 14 amino acids. In DNA form, the CDR3 reads TGTGCCAGCAGCTTAGCTACTACGCGGAATGAGCAGTTCTTC. This gives the protein CASSLATTRNEQFF. Full variable domain (outside the CDR3, taken from reference TRBV5-6 and TRBJ2-1): DAGVTQSPTHLIKTRGQQVTLRCSPKSGHDTVSWYQQALGQGPQFIFQYYEEEERQRGNFPDRFSGHQFPNYSSELNVNALLLGDSALYLCASSLATTRNEQFFGPGTRLTVL.

The chain uses TRBV7-9 and TRBJ1-1, with D perhaps matching TRBD1 (6 bases). The CDR3 runs to 18 residues. The germline V and J ends were trimmed by 2 bases and 0 bases, with 19 bases remaining between them. Per germline, CDR1 SEHNR and CDR2 FQNEAQ (reference sequence). CDR3 coding DNA: TGTGCCAGCAGCTTACCTTCAGGGGCCTCGATCATGAACACTGAAGCTTTCTTT. As protein: CASSLPSGASIMNTEAFF. Full variable domain (outside the CDR3, taken from reference TRBV7-9 and TRBJ1-1): DTGVSQNPRHKITKRGQNVTFRCDPISEHNRLYWYRQTLGQGPEFLTYFQNEAQLEKSRLLSDRFSAERPKGSFSTLEIQRTEQGDSAMYLCASSLPSGASIMNTEAFFGQGTRLTVV.

The chain employs TRBV5-1 and TRBJ1-6; 7 nucleotides align to TRBD1. This CDR3 contains 16 residues. The ends lost 4 bases at V and 9 bases at J; junction bases unmatched: 13. Germline lookup yields CDR1 SGHRS and CDR2 YFSETQ. CDR3 bases: TGCGCCAGCAGCGGGGAAACGGGCAGGGGGAGTTCACCCCTCCACTTT. Translated, it gives CASSGETGRGSSPLHF.

This sequence joins TRBV7-2 and TRBJ1-2, with unresolved D. V was shortened by 2 bases and J by 2 bases, with 15 bases between the two germline ends. The CDR3 is 16 amino acids. Germline loops: CDR1 SGHTA, CDR2 FQGNSA. The CDR3 reads CASSLIFDGGNYGYTF. CDR3 in DNA: TGTGCCAGCAGCTTAATATTCGACGGAGGAAACTATGGCTACACCTTC.

The gene calls are TRBV4-1 and TRBJ2-1; 11 positions agree with TRBD2. Germline assignment: CDR1 MGHRA and CDR2 YSYEKL. Trimming removed 5 bases from V and 6 bases from J; junction bases left unmatched: 12. CDR3 length equals 17 residues. The CDR3 DNA is TGCGCCAGCAGCGTGACCTCCGGGACTAGCGGTCTCAATGAGCAGTTCTTC. This sequence encodes CASSVTSGTSGLNEQFF.

This chain links TRBV11-3 with TRBJ2-6; D is unresolved. CDR1 and CDR2 from the germline V gene are SGHNT and YENEEA. CDR3 length: 16 residues. V dropped 5 bases and J dropped 4 bases, with 15 bases sitting between them. The chain's CDR3 is CASSDLDWYGANVLTF. Written as DNA, the CDR3 is TGTGCCAGCAGCGACTTAGACTGGTACGGGGCCAACGTCCTGACTTTC.

The genes are TRBV29-1 and TRBJ1-1; 7 bases are shared with TRBD1. The CDR3 runs 13 residues. Germline V gene lookup returns CDR1 SQVTM and CDR2 ANQGSEA. The V and J ends lost 4 bases and 4 bases, in that order; junction bases with no gene match: 6. In nucleotides, the CDR3 is TGCAGCGTTGCCATGACAGGGCGCACTGAAGCTTTCTTT. Translated, it gives CSVAMTGRTEAFF. The full variable domain, with the rest looked up from reference TRBV29-1 and TRBJ1-1, is SAVISQKPSRDICQRGTSLTIQCQVDSQVTMMFWYRQQPGQSLTLIATANQGSEATYESGFVIDKFPISRPNLTFSTLTVSNMSPEDSSIYLCSVAMTGRTEAFFGQGTRLTVV.

The chain carries TRBV5-4 and TRBJ1-1; 8 bases are shared with TRBD1. Trimming removed 3 bases from V and 1 base from J; junction bases left unmatched: 5. The CDR3 is made up of 15 amino acids. CDR1 SGHNT and CDR2 YYREEE come from the germline V gene (reference sequence). The CDR3, as DNA: TGTGCCAGCAGCTCCACCGGGACAGGGAACACTGAAGCTTTCTTT. It translates to CASSSTGTGNTEAFF.

The genes are TRBV5-6 and TRBJ2-3; TRBD2 might be the D (7 bases). The germline CDR1 and CDR2 sequences are SGHDT and YYEEEE. Trimming took off 7 bases at V and 2 bases at J, with 20 bases between the two ends. The CDR3 contains 16 residues. The CDR3 sequence is CASLSISGGPTDTQYF. CDR3 coding DNA: TGTGCCAGCCTTAGCATCTCCGGGGGGCCCACAGATACGCAGTATTTT.

This chain uses TRBV28 with TRBJ1-5; 11 bases match TRBD1. The length of the CDR3 is 16 residues. After removal of 1 base from V and 4 bases from J, the junction contained 3 bases not matched to a gene. From germline, CDR1 is MDHEN and CDR2 SYDVKM. CDR3 in amino acids: CASSLSGTGGNQPQHF. CDR3 nucleotide sequence: TGTGCCAGCAGTTTATCCGGGACAGGGGGAAATCAGCCCCAGCATTTT.

The gene calls are TRBV5-1 and TRBJ2-7; possibly TRBD1 for D (6 bases). The CDR3 is made up of 12 amino acids. Trimming stripped 4 bases from V and 6 bases from J, with 11 bases between. The germline V gene encodes CDR1 SGHRS and CDR2 YFSETQ. As DNA, the CDR3 is TGCGCCAGCAGCATCAACAGGGCCGAGCAGTACTTC. Translating it yields CASSINRAEQYF.